One T cell receptor beta chain is described in this entry. The antigen is not known. 60 Vbeta and 13 Jbeta primers were used in PCR. Libraries were prepared by immunoSEQ multiplex PCR; TCRdb keeps only in-frame clonotypes and omits some of them. Its listing shows 200,000 or so clones. The CDR3 sequence is 16 residues long. The ends were cut back, 5 bases at V and 8 bases at J, with 21 bases in the middle. Germline V gives CDR1 SGHVS, CDR2 FQNEAQ. This sample is drawn from a study of cytomegalovirus exposure and HLA in healthy donors. Study-wide results and caveats: Indistinguishable V segments, including TRBV6-2 and TRBV6-3, were excluded. As a later analysis showed, a missense DCLRE1C variant was linked to trimming of TCR beta V- and J-genes. Overall, around 150 TCR beta chains were annotated as cytomegalovirus-associated. In a later analysis, HLA-associated TCR beta chains were more clonally expanded than equally common others.

Sequenced sample: PBMCs. This chain connects TRBV7-8 to TRBJ1-4; maybe TRBD1 (6 bases). The receptor was isolated from a boy younger than 18 in good health and CMV-seronegative. The CDR3 DNA reads as TGTGCCAGCAGCCCGACAGTCGCGGGGGGCGTGGAAAAACTGTTTTTT. It is translated as CASSPTVAGGVEKLFF.